Following are 3 T cell receptor beta chains from one sample sequenced in a study of beta chain features in type 1 diabetes. Expressed TCRB transcripts were sequenced after all isolated RNA was converted to cDNA. The table came from immunoSEQ multiplex PCR; TCRdb's copy has only in-frame clones and leaves some out. There are a few hundred thousand clones in the sample; around 19% occur only once, and around 0.04% lies in the top ten. Sequenced input: naive CD4+ T cells from blood. These receptor sequences come from a woman younger than 30 in good health.

This clone was counted a few times. This chain connects TRBV10-3 to TRBJ1-6, with TRBD1 as a possible D gene (6 bases). Germline assignment: CDR1 ENHRY and CDR2 SYGVKD. This CDR3 spans 16 amino acids. The V end was cut by 6 bases, the J end by 10 bases, with 22 bases between. CDR3 nucleotide sequence: TGTGCCATCAGAAACCGGGACATCCAAGCAGGATCACCCCTCCACTTT. This encodes CAIRNRDIQAGSPLHF.

This clone was observed a few times. The V gene is TRBV21-1, the J gene TRBJ1-1. TRBV21-1 has pseudogene status. The CDR3 has 17 amino acids. The CDR3 nucleotides read TGTGCCAGCACCGCAAGGCTTGAACTGAGGAGGAACACTGAAGCTTTCTTT. Protein product: CASTARLELRRNTEAFF.

The chain links TRBV4-3 to TRBJ2-7; maybe TRBD1 (6 bases). V was pared by 0 bases and J by 2 bases, with 11 bases between. The CDR3 is 15 residues long. Germline-derived CDR1 and CDR2 are LGHNA and YSLEER. The CDR3 coding sequence is TGCGCCAGCAGCCAAGACTGGGGGACAACCTACGAGCAGTACTTC. Amino acid sequence: CASSQDWGTTYEQYF.